The rows below give T cell receptor beta chains drawn from one sample of a study of radiotherapy plus CTLA-4 blockade in lung cancer. Profiling relied on immunoSEQ multiplex PCR, and the TCRdb table lists in-frame clones only, not all of them. The data hold about 87,000 clones, with about 87% observed a single time. The material sequenced was peripheral blood, taken from a patient treated with radiotherapy plus ipilimumab. The receptors shown here come from a human donor with non-small cell lung cancer that progressed on radiotherapy plus ipilimumab. The CDR3 runs from the conserved cysteine through the conserved F or W. Clone size is not always given. Where it is, it says once, few, many or a class for expanded clones.

cdr3_aa	v_call	j_call	clone_size
CAIGGGNTGELFF	TRBV5-8	TRBJ2-2	-
CASRGQGANQPQHF	TRBV19	TRBJ1-5	-
CASSFTKYTEAFF	TRBV5-5	TRBJ1-1	-
CASSGGQGNTIYF	TRBV28	TRBJ1-3	-
CASSPSAEARQPQHF	TRBV4-2	TRBJ1-5	-
CASSGNGFSNQPQHF	TRBV19	TRBJ1-5	once
CASSGTGGPMNTEAFF	TRBV27	TRBJ1-1	-
CASSLQTGTGRKRIEQFF	TRBV7-9	TRBJ2-1	-
CASSYLTTPDTQYF	TRBV6-6	TRBJ2-3	-
CASSLVRSGGPYEQYF	TRBV7-8	TRBJ2-7	-
CASSPDSRDLETQYF	TRBV7-2	TRBJ2-5	-
CATSRWTGGNQPQHF	TRBV15	TRBJ1-5	few
CASSPSPTTNEKLFF	TRBV5-1	TRBJ1-4	-
CASSLAAGVAYEQYF	TRBV5-4	TRBJ2-7	-
CASSPGHNEPQHF	TRBV18	TRBJ1-5	-
CASSFRDRGRGYTF	TRBV7-2	TRBJ1-2	-
CASSYGTVYGYTF	TRBV11-1	TRBJ1-2	once
CASSVEAGGDKTQYF	TRBV9	TRBJ2-5	-
CASSRTGGYYEQYF	TRBV6-5	TRBJ2-7	-
CASSLSARGTYEQYF	TRBV7-8	TRBJ2-7	-
CASSRGLAGGLSSYNEQFF	TRBV19	TRBJ2-1	-
CSVAGRDSGNTIYF	TRBV29-1	TRBJ1-3	-
CASSVEVGGGTDTQYF	TRBV9	TRBJ2-3	-
CASRSGTGADTIYF	TRBV5-1	TRBJ1-3	-
CASGLVLAGPGELFF	TRBV12-5	TRBJ2-2	-
CASRVSGTSYNEQFF	TRBV6-1	TRBJ2-1	-
CASSYRQNTEAFF	TRBV7-2	TRBJ1-1	-
CASSNRLAGTDTQYF	TRBV2	TRBJ2-3	-
CASSLDGPQHF	TRBV7-2	TRBJ1-5	-
CASSRWGSGNQPQHF	TRBV5-8	TRBJ1-5	-
CASSLSIGGTDTQYF	TRBV27	TRBJ2-3	-
CASSTDRGNEQFF	TRBV19	TRBJ2-1	-
CASGQGGLEAFF	TRBV12-5	TRBJ1-1	-
CASSPTIPSYNEQFF	TRBV7-2	TRBJ2-1	-
CASSHSTGLFTDTQYF	TRBV11-2	TRBJ2-3	-
CASRNPGQGNYGYTF	TRBV28	TRBJ1-2	-
CASSPSPPGANTGELFF	TRBV7-3	TRBJ2-2	-
CASSIRQGSDTQYF	TRBV19	TRBJ2-3	-
CSVGVRAEAFF	TRBV29-1	TRBJ1-1	-
CASSLEGTGANVLTF	TRBV5-1	TRBJ2-6	-
CASSLTAGGSQTQYF	TRBV5-1	TRBJ2-5	-
CASSLSLAGGPNTGELFF	TRBV5-1	TRBJ2-2	-
CASSPLSGDGYYEQYF	TRBV28	TRBJ2-7	-
CASSHLRTGRTGELFF	TRBV4-3	TRBJ2-2	-
CASSVGQGGNQPQHF	TRBV2	TRBJ1-5	few
CASSLAAGSYNEQFF	TRBV7-6	TRBJ2-1	-
CASRGVSAGGEAQYF	TRBV6-5	TRBJ2-3	once
CASSSGQIPYNEQFF	TRBV11-2	TRBJ2-1	few
CASSLAGGVVQETQYF	TRBV5-1	TRBJ2-5	-
CASSPPALTDTQYF	TRBV18	TRBJ2-3	-
CATHTRRDEKLFF	TRBV10-3	TRBJ1-4	-
CASSGQTGENTGELFF	TRBV7-6	TRBJ2-2	-
CASSPGAGTGYTF	TRBV7-9	TRBJ1-2	-
CASSRTGFEQYF	TRBV11-3	TRBJ2-7	once
CATDLPKRDTATDTQYF	TRBV5-1	TRBJ2-3	once
CASIIGQGANQPQHF	TRBV19	TRBJ1-5	-
CASSQDWAGGINEQYF	TRBV4-2	TRBJ2-7	once
CASSIWGVDYGYTF	TRBV5-6	TRBJ1-2	-
CAWSRTAPYNEQFF	TRBV30	TRBJ2-1	-
CASSLMGTRAHNEQFF	TRBV7-3	TRBJ2-1	-